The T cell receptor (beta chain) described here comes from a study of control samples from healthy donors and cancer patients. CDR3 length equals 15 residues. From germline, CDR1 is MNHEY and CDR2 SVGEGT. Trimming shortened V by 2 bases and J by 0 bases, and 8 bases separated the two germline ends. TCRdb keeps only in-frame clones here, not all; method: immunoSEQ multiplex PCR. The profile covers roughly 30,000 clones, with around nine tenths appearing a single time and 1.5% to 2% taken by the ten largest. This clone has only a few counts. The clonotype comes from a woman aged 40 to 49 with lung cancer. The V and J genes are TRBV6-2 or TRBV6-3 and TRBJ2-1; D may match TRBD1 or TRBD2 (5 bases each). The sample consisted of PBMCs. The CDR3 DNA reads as TGTGCCAGCAGTTACCGGGACGGCTCCTACAATGAGCAGTTCTTC. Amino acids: CASSYRDGSYNEQFF.